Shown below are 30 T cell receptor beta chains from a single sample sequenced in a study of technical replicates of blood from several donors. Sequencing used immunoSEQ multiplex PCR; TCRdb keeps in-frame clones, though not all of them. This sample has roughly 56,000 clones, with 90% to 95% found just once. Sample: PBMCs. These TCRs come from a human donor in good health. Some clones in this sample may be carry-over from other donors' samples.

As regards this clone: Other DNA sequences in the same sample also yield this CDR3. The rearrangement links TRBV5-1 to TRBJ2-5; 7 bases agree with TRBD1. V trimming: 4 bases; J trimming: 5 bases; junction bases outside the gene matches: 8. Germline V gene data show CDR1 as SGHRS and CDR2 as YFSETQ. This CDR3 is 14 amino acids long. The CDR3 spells CASSLRQGRETQYF. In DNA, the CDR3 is TGCGCCAGCAGCCTGAGACAGGGTCGGGAGACCCAGTACTTC.

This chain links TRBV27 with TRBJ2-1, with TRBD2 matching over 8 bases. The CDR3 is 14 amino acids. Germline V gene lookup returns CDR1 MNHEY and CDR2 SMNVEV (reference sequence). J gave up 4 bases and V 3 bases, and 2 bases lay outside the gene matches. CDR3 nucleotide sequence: TGTGCCAGCAGTTTCCAGCGGGAGTACAATGAGCAGTTCTTC. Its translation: CASSFQREYNEQFF.

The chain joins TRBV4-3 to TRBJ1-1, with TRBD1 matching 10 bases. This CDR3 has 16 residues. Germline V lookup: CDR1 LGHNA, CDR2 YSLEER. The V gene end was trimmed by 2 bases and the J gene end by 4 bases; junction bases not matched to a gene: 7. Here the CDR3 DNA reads TGCGCCAGCAGCCAACACCGACAGGGGGCTGGCACTGAAGCTTTCTTT. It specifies CASSQHRQGAGTEAFF.

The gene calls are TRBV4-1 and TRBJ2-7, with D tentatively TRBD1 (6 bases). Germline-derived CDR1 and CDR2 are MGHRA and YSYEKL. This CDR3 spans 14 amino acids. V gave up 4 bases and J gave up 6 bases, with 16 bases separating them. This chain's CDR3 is CASSLDRSGGEQYF. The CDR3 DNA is TGCGCCAGCAGCCTCGACAGGTCTGGAGGCGAGCAGTACTTC.

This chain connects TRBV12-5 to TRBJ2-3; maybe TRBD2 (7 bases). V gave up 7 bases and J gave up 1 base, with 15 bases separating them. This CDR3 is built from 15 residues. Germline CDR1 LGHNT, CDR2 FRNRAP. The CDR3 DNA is TGTGCTAGTGCTGAACTCGGGGGGCGCACAGATACGCAGTATTTT. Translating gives CASAELGGRTDTQYF.

CDR3 coding DNA: TGTGCCAGCAGCTCCCAGGGGGGTGGCACTGAAGCTTTCTTT. This encodes CASSSQGGGTEAFF. J is TRBJ1-1 and V is TRBV7-2; 7 bases match TRBD1. Germline CDR1 and CDR2: SGHTA and FQGNSA. Trimming at V came to 4 bases and at J to 4 bases, leaving 6 bases not matched to a gene. The CDR3 runs to 14 residues.

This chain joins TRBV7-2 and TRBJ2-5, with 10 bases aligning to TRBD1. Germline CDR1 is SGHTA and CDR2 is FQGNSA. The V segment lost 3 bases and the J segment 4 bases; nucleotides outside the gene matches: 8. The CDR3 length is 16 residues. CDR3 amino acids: CASSFRDRGTGETQYF. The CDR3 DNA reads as TGTGCCAGCAGCTTCCGGGACAGGGGCACAGGAGAGACCCAGTACTTC.

CDR3 sequence reads: CASSPLGRRGGNEQFF. CDR3 bases: TGTGCCAGCAGTCCCCTCGGTCGGAGAGGTGGTAATGAGCAGTTCTTC. J is TRBJ2-1 and V is TRBV11-2; D not resolved. CDR3 length: 16 amino acids. Trimming stripped 6 bases from V and 7 bases from J, with 22 bases between. Per the germline V gene, CDR1 is SGHAT and CDR2 is FQNNGV.

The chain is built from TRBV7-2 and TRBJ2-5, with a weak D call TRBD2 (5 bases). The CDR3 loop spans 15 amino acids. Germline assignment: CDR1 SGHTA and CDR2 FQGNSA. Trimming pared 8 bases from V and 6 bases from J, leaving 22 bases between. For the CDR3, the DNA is TGTGCCAGCCTAGAGGGCCTTTCGGGCTGGAAGACCCAGTACTTC. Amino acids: CASLEGLSGWKTQYF.

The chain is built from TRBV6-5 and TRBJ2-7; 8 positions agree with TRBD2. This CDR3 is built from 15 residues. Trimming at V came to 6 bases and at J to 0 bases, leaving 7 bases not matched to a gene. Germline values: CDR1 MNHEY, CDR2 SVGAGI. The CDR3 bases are TGTGCCAGCAGCCGATCCGGGACTAGCTCCTACGAGCAGTACTTC. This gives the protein CASSRSGTSSYEQYF.

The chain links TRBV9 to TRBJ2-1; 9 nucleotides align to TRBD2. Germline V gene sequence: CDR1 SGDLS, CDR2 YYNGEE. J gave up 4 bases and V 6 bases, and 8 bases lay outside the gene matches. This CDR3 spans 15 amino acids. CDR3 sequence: CASTSRAGGYNEQFF. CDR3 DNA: TGTGCCAGCACTTCCAGGGCGGGGGGGTACAATGAGCAGTTCTTC.

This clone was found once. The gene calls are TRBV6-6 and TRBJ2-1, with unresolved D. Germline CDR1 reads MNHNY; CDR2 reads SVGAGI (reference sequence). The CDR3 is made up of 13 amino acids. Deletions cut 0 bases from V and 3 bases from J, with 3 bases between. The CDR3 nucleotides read TGTGCCAGCAGTTACTCCATCTACAATGAGCAGTTCTTC. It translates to CASSYSIYNEQFF.

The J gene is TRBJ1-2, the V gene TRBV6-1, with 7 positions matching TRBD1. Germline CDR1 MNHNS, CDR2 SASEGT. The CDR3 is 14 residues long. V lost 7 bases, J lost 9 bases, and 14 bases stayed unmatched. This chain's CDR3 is CASNYGTELPSYTF. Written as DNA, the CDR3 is TGTGCCAGCAACTACGGGACAGAACTTCCTAGCTACACCTTC.

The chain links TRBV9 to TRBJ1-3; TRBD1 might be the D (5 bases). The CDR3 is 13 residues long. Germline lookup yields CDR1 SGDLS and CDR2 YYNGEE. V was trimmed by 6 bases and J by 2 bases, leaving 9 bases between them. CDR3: CASKAGTGNTIYF. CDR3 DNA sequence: TGTGCCAGCAAAGCAGGGACTGGAAACACCATATATTTT.

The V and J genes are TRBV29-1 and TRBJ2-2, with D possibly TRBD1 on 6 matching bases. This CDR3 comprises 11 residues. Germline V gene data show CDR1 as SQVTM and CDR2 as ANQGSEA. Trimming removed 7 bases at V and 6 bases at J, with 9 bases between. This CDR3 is CSAAGAGELFF. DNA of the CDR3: TGCAGCGCAGCAGGGGCCGGGGAGCTGTTTTTT.

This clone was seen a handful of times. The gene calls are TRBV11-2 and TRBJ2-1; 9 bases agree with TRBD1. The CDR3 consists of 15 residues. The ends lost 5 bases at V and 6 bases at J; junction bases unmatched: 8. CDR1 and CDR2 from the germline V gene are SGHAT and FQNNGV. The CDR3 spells CASSPNRGPSNEQFF. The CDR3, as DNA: TGTGCCAGCAGCCCGAACAGGGGGCCCTCCAATGAGCAGTTCTTC.

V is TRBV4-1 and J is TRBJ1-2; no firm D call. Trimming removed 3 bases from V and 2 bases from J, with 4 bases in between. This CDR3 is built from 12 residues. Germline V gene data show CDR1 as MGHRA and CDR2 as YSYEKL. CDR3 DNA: TGCGCCAGCAGCCAGTCGAACTATGGCTACACCTTC. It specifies CASSQSNYGYTF.

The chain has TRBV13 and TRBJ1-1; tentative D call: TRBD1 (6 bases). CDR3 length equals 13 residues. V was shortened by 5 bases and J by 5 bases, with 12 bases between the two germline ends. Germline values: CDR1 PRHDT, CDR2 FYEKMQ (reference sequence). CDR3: CASSATGRTEAFF. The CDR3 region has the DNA TGTGCCAGCAGCGCTACAGGGCGTACTGAAGCTTTCTTT.

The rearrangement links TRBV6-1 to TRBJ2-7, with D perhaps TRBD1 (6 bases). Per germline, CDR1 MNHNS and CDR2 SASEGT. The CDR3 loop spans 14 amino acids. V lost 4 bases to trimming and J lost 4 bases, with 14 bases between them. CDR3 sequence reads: CASSVTQGPYEQYF. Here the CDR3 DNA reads TGTGCCAGCAGTGTCACCCAGGGGCCTTACGAGCAGTACTTC.

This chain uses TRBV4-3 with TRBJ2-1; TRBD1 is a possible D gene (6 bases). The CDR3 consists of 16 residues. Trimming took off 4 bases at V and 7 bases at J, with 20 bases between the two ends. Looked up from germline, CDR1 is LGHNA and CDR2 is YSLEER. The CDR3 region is CASSRAGPGERNEQFF. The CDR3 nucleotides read TGCGCCAGCAGCCGAGCCGGTCCAGGGGAGAGGAATGAGCAGTTCTTC.

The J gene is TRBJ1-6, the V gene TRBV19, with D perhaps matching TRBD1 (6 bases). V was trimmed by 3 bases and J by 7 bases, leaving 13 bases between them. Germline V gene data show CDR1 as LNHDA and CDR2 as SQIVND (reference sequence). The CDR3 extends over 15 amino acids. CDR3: CASSMVYRENSPLHF. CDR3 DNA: TGTGCCAGTAGTATGGTTTACAGGGAGAATTCACCCCTCCACTTT. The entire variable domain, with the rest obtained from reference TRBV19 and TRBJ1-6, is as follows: DGGITQSPKYLFRKEGQNVTLSCEQNLNHDAMYWYRQDPGQGLRLIYYSQIVNDFQKGDIAEGYSVSREKKESFPLTVTSAQKNPTAFYLCASSMVYRENSPLHFGNGTRLTVT.

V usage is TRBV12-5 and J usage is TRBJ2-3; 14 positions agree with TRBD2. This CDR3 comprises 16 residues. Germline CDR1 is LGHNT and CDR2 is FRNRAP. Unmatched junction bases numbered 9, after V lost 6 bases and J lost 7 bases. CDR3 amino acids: CASGRGTSGGGYTQYF. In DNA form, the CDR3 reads TGTGCTAGTGGACGCGGGACTAGCGGGGGCGGGTATACGCAGTATTTT.

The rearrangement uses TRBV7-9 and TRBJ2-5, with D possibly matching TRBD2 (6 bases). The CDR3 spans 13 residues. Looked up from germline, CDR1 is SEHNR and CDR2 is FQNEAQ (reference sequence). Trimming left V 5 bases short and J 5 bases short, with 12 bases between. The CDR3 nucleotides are TGTGCCAGCAGCCCGACTAGTTGGGAGACCCAGTACTTC. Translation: CASSPTSWETQYF.

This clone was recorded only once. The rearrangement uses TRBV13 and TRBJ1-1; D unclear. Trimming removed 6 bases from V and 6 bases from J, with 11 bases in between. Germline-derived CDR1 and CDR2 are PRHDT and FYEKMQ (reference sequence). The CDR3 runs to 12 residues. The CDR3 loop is CASSSEGSEAFF. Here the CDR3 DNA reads TGTGCCAGCAGTTCGGAGGGATCTGAAGCTTTCTTT. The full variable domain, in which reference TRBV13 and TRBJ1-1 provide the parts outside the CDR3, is AAGVIQSPRHLIKEKRETATLKCYPIPRHDTVYWYQQGPGQDPQFLISFYEKMQSDKGSIPDRFSAQQFSDYHSELNMSSLELGDSALYFCASSSEGSEAFFGQGTRLTVV.

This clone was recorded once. CDR3: CASSVGLGGLGEQYF. The CDR3 DNA is TGTGCCAGCAGCGTAGGTCTCGGGGGATTAGGGGAGCAGTACTTC. The chain uses TRBV9 and TRBJ2-7; tentative D call: TRBD2 (6 bases). CDR1 and CDR2 (germline): SGDLS, YYNGEE. The CDR3 totals 15 residues. The V and J ends lost 0 bases and 7 bases respectively, with 17 bases between them.

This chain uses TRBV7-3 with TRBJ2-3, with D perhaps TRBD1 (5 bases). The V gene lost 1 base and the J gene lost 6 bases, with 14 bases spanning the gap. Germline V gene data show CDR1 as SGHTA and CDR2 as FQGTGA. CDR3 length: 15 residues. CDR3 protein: CASSLNQGYGDTQYF. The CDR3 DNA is TGTGCCAGCAGCTTAAATCAGGGCTATGGGGATACGCAGTATTTT.

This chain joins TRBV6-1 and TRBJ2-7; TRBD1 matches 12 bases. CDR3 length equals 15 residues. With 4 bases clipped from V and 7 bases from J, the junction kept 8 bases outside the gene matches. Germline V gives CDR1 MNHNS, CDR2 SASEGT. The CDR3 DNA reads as TGTGCCAGCAGTGGACCGGGACAGGGGGCTGGGGAGCAGTACTTC. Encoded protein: CASSGPGQGAGEQYF.

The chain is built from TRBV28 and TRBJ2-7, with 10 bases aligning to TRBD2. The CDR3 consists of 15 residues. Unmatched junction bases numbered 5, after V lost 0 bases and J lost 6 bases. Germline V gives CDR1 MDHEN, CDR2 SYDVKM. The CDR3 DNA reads TGTGCCAGCAGTTTATGGTCGCTAGCGGGAGTCGAGCAGTACTTC. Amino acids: CASSLWSLAGVEQYF.

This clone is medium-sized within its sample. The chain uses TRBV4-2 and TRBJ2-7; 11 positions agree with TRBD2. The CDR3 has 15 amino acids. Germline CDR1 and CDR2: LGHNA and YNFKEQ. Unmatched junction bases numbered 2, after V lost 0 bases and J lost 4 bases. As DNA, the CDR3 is TGTGCCAGCAGCCAAGATACTAGCGGGAGTTACGAGCAGTACTTC. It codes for CASSQDTSGSYEQYF.

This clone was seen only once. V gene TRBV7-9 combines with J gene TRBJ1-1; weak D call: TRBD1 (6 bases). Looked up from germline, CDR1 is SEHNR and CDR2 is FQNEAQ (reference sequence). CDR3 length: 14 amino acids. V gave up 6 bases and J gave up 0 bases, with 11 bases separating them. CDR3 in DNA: TGTGCCAGCAGACCACAGGGTGTGAACACTGAAGCTTTCTTT. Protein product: CASRPQGVNTEAFF.